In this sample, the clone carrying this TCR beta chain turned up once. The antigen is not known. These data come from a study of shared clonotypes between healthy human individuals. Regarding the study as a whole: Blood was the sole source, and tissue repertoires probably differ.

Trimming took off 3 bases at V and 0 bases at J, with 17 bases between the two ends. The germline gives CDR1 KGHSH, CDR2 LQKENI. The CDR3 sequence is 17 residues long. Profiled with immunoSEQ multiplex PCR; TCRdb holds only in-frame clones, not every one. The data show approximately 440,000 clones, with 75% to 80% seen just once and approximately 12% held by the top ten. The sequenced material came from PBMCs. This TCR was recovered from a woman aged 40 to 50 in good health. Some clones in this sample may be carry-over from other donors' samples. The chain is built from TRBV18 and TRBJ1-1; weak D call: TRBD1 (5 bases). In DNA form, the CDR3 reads TGTGCCAGCTCACCTTTCACCCAGGGAACCATGAACACTGAAGCTTTCTTT. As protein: CASSPFTQGTMNTEAFF.